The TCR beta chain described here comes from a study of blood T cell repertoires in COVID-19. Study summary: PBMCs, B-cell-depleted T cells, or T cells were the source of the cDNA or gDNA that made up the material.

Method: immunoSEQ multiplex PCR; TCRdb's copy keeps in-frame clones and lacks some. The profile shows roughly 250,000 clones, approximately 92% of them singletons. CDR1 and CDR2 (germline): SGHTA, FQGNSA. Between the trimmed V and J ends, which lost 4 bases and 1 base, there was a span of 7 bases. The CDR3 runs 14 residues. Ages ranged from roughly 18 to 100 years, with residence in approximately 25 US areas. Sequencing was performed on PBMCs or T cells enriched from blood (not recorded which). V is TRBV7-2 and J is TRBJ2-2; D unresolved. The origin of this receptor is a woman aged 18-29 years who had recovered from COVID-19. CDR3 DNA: TGTGCCAGCAGCTCACTTCGGAACACCGGGGAGCTGTTTTTT. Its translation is CASSSLRNTGELFF.